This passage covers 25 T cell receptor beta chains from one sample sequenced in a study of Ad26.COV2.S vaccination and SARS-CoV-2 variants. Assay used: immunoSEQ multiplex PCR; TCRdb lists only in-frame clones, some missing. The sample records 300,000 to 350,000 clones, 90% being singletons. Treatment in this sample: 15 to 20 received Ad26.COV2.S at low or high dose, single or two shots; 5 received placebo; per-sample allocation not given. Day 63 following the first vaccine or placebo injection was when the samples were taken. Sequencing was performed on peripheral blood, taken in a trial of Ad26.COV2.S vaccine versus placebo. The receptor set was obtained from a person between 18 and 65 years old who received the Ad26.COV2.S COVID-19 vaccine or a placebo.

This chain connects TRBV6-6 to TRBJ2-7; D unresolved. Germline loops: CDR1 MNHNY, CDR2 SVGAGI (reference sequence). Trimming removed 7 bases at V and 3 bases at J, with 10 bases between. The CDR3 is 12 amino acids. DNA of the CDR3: TGTGCCAGCACTAGGGATTACTACGAGCAGTACTTC. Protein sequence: CASTRDYYEQYF.

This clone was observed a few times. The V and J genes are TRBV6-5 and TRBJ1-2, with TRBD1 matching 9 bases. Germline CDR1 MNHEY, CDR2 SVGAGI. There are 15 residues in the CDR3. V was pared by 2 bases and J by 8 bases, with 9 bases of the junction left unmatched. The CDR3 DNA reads TGTGCCAGCAGTTACGGGAAACAGGGGGCGAAGGGCTACACCTTC. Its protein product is CASSYGKQGAKGYTF.

The CDR3 sequence: CASSMGTEGTEAFF. The CDR3 DNA follows: TGTGCCAGCAGCATGGGGACAGAGGGCACTGAAGCTTTCTTT. The chain uses TRBV5-4 and TRBJ1-1, with TRBD1 identical over 7 bases. V lost 4 bases to trimming and J lost 4 bases; unmatched junction nucleotides: 7. Germline V gene lookup returns CDR1 SGHNT and CDR2 YYREEE (reference sequence). This CDR3 spans 14 amino acids.

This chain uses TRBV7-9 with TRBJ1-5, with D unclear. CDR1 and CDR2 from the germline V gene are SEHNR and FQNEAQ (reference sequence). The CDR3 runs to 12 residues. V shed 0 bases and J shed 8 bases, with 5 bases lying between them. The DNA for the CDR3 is TGTGCCAGCAGCTTAGCATCGAAGCCCCAGCATTTT. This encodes CASSLASKPQHF.

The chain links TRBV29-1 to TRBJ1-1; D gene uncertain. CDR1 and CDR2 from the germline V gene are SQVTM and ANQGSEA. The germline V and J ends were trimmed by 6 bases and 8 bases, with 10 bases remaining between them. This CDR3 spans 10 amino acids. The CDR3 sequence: CSVRTEEAFF. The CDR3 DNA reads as TGCAGCGTGAGGACGGAAGAAGCTTTCTTT.

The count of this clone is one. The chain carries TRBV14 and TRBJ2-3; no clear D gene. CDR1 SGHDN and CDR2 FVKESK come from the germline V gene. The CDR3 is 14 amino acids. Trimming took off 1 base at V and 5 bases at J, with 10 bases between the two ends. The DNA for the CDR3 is TGTGCCAGCAGCCAAGGGTCTGGGGTAGATACGCAGTATTTT. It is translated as CASSQGSGVDTQYF.

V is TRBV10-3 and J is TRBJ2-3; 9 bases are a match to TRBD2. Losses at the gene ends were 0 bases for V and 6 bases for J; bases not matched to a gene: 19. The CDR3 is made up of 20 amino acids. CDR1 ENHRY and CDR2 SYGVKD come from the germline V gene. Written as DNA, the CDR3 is TGTGCCATCAGTGAGTCGATACTTAGGGCGGGAGGGGGGAGGTGTGATACGCAGTATTTT. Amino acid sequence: CAISESILRAGGGRCDTQYF.

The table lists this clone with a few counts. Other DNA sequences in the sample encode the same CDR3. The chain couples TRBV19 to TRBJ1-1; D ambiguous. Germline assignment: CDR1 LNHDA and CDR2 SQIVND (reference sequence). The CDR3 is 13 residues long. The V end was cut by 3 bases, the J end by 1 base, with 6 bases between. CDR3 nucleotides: TGTGCCAGTAGTATGTCAGGGAACACTGAAGCTTTCTTT. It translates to CASSMSGNTEAFF.

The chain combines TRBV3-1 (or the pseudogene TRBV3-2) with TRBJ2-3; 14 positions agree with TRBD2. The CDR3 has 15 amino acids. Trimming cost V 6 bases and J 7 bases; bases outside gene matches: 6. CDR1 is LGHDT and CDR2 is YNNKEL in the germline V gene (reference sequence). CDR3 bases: TGTGCCAGCAGTCGGACTAGCGGGGGGTTATATACGCAGTATTTT. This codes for CASSRTSGGLYTQYF.

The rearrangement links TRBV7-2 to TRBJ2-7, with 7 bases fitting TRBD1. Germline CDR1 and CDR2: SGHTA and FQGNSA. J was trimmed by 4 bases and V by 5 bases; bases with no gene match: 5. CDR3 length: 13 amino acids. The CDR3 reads CASSEGQLYEQYF. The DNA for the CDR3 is TGTGCCAGCAGCGAGGGACAGTTATACGAGCAGTACTTC.

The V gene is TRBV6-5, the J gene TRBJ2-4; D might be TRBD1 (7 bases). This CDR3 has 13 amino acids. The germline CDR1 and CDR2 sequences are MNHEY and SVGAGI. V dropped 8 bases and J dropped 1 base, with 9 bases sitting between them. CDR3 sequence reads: CASQGGAKNIQYF. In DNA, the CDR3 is TGTGCCAGCCAGGGGGGCGCCAAAAACATTCAGTACTTC.

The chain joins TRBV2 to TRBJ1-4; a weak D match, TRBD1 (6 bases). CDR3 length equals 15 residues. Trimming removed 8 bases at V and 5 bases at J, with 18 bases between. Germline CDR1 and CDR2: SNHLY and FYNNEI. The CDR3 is CASSYMGGANEKLFF. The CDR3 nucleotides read TGTGCCAGCTCTTACATGGGGGGGGCAAATGAAAAACTGTTTTTT.

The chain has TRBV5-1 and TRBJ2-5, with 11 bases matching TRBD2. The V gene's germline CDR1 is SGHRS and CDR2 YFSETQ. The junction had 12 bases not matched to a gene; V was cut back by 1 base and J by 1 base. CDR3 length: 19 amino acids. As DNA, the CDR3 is TGCGCCAGCAGCTTGTCGCTAGCGGGGGGCCCCACCTCCCAAGAGACCCAGTACTTC. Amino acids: CASSLSLAGGPTSQETQYF. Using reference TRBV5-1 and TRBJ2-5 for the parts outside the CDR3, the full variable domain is KAGVTQTPRYLIKTRGQQVTLSCSPISGHRSVSWYQQTPGQGLQFLFEYFSETQRNKGNFPGRFSGRQFSNSRSEMNVSTLELGDSALYLCASSLSLAGGPTSQETQYFGPGTRLLVL.

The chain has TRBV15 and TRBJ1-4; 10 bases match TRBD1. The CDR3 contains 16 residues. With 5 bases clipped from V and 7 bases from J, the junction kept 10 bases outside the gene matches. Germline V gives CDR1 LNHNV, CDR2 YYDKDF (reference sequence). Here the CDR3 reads CATSGRTGGVVEKLFF. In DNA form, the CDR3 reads TGTGCCACCAGCGGACGGACAGGGGGGGTGGTTGAAAAACTGTTTTTT.

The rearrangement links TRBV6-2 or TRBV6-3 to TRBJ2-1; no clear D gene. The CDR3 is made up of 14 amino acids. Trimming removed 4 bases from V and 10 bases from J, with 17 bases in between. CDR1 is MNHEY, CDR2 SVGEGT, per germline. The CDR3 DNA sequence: TGTGCCAGCAGTTCGGTCCGGACCGCTACGGAGCAGTTCTTC. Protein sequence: CASSSVRTATEQFF.

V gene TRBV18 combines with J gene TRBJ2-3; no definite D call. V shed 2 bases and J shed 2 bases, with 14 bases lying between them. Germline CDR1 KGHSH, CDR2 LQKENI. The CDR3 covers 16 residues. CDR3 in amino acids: CASSPGIKRNTDTQYF. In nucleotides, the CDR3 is TGTGCCAGCTCACCAGGGATCAAAAGGAACACAGATACGCAGTATTTT.

For the CDR3, the DNA is TGTGCCAGCAGCTTGGGTGCGGGAGAGACCCAGTACTTC. This translates into CASSLGAGETQYF. This chain links TRBV5-6 with TRBJ2-5; the D gene is possibly TRBD2 (5 bases). There are 13 residues in the CDR3. Trimming took off 0 bases at V and 4 bases at J, with 7 bases between the two ends. Germline assignment: CDR1 SGHDT and CDR2 YYEEEE.

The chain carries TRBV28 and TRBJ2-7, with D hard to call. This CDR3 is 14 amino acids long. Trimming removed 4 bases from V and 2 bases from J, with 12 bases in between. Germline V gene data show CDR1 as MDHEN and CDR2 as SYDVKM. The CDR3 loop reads CASSSGKFTYEQYF. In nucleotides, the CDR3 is TGTGCCAGCAGTTCAGGAAAGTTTACCTACGAGCAGTACTTC.

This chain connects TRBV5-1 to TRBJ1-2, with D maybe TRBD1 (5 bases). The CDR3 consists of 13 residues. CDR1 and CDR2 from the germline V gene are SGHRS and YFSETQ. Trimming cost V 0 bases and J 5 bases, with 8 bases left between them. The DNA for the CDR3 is TGCGCCAGCAGCTTGGCGACAGAGTATGGCTACACCTTC. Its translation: CASSLATEYGYTF.

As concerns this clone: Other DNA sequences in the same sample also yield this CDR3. CDR3 nucleotide sequence: TGTGCCAGCAGCCAAGCGGTTTATGGCTACACCTTC. This gives the protein CASSQAVYGYTF. This chain uses TRBV3-1 (or the pseudogene TRBV3-2) with TRBJ1-2; D is uncertain. The ends were cut back, 1 base at V and 5 bases at J, with 5 bases in the middle. The CDR3 is 12 amino acids. Looked up from germline, CDR1 is LGHDT and CDR2 is YNNKEL (reference sequence).

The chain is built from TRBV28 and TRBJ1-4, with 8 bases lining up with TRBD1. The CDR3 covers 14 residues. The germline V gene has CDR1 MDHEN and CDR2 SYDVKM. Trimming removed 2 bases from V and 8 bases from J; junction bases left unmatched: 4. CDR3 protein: CASSLQGAGEKLFF. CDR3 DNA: TGTGCCAGCAGTTTACAGGGGGCAGGGGAAAAACTGTTTTTT.

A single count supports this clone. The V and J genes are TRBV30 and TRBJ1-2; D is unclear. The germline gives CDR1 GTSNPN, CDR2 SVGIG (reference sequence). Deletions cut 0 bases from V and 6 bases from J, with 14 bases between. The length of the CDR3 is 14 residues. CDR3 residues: CAWSVKSLNDGYTF. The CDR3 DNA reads TGTGCCTGGAGTGTTAAGTCTTTGAACGATGGCTACACCTTC.

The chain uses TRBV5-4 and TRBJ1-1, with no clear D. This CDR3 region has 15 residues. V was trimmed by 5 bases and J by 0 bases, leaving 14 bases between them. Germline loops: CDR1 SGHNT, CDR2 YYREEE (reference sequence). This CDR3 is CASRLAGSMNTEAFF. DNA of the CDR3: TGTGCCAGCAGGCTAGCCGGGAGCATGAACACTGAAGCTTTCTTT.

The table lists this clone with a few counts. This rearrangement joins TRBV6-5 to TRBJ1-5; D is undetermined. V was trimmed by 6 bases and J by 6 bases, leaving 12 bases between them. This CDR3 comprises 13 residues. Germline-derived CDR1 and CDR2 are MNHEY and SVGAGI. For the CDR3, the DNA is TGTGCCAGCAGCCCCTCGAGGGTTCAGCCCCAGCATTTT. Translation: CASSPSRVQPQHF.

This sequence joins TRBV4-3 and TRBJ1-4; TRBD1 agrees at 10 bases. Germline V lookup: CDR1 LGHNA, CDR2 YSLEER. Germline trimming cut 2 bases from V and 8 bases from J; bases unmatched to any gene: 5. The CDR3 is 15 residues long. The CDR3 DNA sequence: TGCGCCAGCAGCCAATATGGGACAGGGGACGAAAAACTGTTTTTT. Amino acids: CASSQYGTGDEKLFF.